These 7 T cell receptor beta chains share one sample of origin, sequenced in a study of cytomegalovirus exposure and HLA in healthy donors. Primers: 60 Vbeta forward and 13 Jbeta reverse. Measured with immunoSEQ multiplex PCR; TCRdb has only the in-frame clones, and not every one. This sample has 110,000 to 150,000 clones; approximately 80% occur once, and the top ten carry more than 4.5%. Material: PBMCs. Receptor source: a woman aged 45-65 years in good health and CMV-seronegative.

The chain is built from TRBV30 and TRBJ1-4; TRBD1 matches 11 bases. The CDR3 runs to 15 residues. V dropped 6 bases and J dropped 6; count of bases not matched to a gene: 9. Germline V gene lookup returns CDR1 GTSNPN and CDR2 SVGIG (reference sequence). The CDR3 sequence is CACPRTGGGDEKLFF. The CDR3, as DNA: TGTGCCTGCCCGCGGACAGGGGGCGGTGATGAAAAACTGTTTTTT.

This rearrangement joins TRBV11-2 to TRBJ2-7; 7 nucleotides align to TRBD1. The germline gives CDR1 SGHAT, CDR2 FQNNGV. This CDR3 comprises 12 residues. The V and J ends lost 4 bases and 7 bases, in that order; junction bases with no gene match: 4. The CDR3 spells CASSSQGVEQYF. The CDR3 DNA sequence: TGTGCCAGCAGCTCTCAGGGGGTGGAGCAGTACTTC.

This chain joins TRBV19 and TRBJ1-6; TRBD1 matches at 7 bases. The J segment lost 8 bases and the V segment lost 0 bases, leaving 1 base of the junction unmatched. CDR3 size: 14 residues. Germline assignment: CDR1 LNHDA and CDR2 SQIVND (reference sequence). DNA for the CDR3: TGTGCCAGTAGTATAGACAGGGGGGATTCACCCCTCCACTTT. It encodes CASSIDRGDSPLHF.

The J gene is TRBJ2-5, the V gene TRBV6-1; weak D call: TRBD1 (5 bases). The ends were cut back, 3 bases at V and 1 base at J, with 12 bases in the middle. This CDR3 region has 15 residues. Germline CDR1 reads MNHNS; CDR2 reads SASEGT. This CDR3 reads CASSDLGAPQETQYF. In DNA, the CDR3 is TGTGCCAGCAGTGACTTAGGGGCGCCCCAAGAGACCCAGTACTTC.

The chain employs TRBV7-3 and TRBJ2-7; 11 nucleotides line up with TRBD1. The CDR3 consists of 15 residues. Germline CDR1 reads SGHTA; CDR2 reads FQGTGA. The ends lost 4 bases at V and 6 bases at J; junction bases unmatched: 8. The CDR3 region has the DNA TGTGCCAGCAGCTCTCGGACAGGGGGCAATAGCGAGCAGTACTTC. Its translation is CASSSRTGGNSEQYF.

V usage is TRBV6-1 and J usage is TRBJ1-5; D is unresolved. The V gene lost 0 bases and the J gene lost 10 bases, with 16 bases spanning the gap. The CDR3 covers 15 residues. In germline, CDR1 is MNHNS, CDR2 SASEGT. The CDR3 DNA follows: TGTGCCAGCAGTGAAGCGACACCCCGGGAAGATCCCCAGCATTTT. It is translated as CASSEATPREDPQHF.

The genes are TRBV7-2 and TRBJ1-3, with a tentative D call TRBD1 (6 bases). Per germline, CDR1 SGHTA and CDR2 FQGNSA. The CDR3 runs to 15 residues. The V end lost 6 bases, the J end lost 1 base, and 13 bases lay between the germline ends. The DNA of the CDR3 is TGTGCCAGCAGAACGATACAGGGATCTGGAAACACCATATATTTT. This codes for CASRTIQGSGNTIYF.